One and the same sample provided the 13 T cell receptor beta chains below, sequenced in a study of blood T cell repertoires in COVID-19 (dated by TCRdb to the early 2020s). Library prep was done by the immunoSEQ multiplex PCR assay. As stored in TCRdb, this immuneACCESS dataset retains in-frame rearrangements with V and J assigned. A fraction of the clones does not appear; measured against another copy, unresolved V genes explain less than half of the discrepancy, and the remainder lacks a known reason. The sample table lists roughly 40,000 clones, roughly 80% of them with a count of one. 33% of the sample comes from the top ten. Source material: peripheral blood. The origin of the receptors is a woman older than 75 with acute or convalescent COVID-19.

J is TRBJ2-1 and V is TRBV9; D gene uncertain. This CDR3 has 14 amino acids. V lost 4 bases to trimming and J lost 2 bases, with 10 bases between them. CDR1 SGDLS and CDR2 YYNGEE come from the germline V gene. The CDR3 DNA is TGTGCCAGCAGCATGAGCCTGGCCTACAATGAGCAGTTCTTC. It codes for CASSMSLAYNEQFF.

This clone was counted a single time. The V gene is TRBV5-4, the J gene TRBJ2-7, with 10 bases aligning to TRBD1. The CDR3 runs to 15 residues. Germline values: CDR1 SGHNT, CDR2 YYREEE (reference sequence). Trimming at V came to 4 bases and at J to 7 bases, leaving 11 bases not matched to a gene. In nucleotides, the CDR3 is TGTGCCAGCAGCCTGGACCCCGGGACAGGGGATGAGCAGTACTTC. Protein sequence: CASSLDPGTGDEQYF.

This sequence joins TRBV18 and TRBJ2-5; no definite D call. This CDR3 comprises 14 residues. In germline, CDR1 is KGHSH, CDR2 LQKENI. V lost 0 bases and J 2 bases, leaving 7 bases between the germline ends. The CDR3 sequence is CASSPPAGQETQYF. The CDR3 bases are TGTGCCAGCTCACCACCTGCAGGACAAGAGACCCAGTACTTC.

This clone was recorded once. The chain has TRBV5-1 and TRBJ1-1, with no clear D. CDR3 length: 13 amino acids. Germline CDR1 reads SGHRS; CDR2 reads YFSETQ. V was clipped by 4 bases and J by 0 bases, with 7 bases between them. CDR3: CASSLQLNTEAFF. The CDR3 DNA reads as TGCGCCAGCAGCCTACAGTTGAACACTGAAGCTTTCTTT.

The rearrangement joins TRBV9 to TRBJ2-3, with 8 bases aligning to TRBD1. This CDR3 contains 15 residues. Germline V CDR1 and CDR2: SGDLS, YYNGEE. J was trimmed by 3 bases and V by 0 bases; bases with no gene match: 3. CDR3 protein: CASSVVGQGTDTQYF. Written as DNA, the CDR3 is TGTGCCAGCAGCGTAGTCGGACAGGGAACAGATACGCAGTATTTT.

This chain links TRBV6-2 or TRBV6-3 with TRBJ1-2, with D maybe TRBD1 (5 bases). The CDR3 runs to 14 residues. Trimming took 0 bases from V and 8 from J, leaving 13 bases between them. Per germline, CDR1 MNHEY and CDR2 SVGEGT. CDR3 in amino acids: CASSYSGQGRGYTF. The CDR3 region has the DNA TGTGCCAGCAGTTACTCGGGGCAGGGAAGAGGCTACACCTTC.

In DNA, the CDR3 is TGTGCCAGTAACTCCCCCTCGAACAGGAAGGGACTGTTTTTT. As protein: CASNSPSNRKGLFF. The chain combines TRBV19 with TRBJ1-4; tentatively, D is TRBD1 (5 bases). Trimming shortened V by 7 bases and J by 13 bases, and 22 bases separated the two germline ends. This CDR3 is 14 amino acids long. Germline CDR1 and CDR2: LNHDA and SQIVND (reference sequence).

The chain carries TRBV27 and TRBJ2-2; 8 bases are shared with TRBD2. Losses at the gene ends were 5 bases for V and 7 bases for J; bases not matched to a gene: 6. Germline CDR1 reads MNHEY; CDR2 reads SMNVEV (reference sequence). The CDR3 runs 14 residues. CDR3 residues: CASSHGLAVGELFF. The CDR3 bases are TGTGCCAGCAGTCACGGACTAGCAGTCGGGGAGCTGTTTTTT.

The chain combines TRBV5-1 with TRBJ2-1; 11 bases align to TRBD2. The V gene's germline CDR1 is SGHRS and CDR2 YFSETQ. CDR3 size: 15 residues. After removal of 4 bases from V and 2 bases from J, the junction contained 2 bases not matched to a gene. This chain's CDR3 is CASSPTSGAYNEQFF. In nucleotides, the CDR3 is TGCGCCAGCAGCCCGACTAGCGGGGCCTACAATGAGCAGTTCTTC.

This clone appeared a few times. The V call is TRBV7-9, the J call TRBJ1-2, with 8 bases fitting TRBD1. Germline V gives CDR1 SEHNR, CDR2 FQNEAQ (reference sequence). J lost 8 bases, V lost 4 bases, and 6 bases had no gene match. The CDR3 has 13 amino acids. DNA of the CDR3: TGTGCCAGCAGCTCCCCCCGGGACAGGGGCTACACCTTC. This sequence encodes CASSSPRDRGYTF.

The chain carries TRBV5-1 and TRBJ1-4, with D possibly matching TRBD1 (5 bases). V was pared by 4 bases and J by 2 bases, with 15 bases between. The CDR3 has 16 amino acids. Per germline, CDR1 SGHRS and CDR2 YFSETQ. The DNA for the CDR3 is TGCGCCAGCAGCCCGGACACCCGTGCCACTAATGAAAAACTGTTTTTT. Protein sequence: CASSPDTRATNEKLFF.

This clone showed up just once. The CDR3, as DNA: TGTGCCAGCAGCTCGACTAGTGGTTCTCTTCTTACCAAAAACATTCAGTACTTC. Amino acid sequence: CASSSTSGSLLTKNIQYF. J is TRBJ2-4 and V is TRBV7-6; tentatively, D is TRBD2 (6 bases). Germline V lookup: CDR1 SGHVS, CDR2 FNYEAQ. Trimming removed 4 bases at V and 2 bases at J, with 21 bases between. The CDR3 has 18 amino acids.

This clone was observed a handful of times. The CDR3 region has the DNA TGTGCCAGCAGCTACAGGGGGCCCGGAAACACCATATATTTT. Protein: CASSYRGPGNTIYF. The chain employs TRBV5-6 and TRBJ1-3, with 9 nucleotides matching TRBD1. V lost 3 bases to trimming and J lost 4 bases; unmatched junction nucleotides: 2. This CDR3 spans 14 amino acids. Looked up from germline, CDR1 is SGHDT and CDR2 is YYEEEE.